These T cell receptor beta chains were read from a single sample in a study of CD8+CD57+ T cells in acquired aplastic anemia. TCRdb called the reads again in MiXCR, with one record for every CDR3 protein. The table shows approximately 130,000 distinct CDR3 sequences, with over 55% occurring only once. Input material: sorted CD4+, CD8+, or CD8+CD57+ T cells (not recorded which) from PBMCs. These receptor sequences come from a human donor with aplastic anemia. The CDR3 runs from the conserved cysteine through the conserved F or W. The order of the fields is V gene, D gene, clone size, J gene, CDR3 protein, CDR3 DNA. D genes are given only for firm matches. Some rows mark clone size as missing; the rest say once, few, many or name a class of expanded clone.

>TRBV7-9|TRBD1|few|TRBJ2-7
CASGQGSYEQYF
TGTGCCTCGGGACAGGGATCCTACGAGCAGTACTTC
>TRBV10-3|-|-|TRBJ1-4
CAISDKFRDDEKLFF
TGTGCCATCAGTGACAAGTTCAGGGATGATGAAAAACTGTTTTTT
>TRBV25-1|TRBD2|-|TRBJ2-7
CASALAGVGEQYF
TGTGCCAGCGCGCTAGCGGGAGTAGGTGAGCAGTACTTC
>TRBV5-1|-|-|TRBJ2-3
CASSLATDTQYF
TGCGCCAGCTCTTTGGCAACAGATACGCAGTATTTT
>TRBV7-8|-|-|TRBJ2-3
CATAPIVTDTQYF
TGTGCCACCGCCCCCATCGTCACAGATACGCAGTATTTT
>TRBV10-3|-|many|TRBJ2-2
CAISGASGTTNTGELFF
TGTGCCATCAGTGGGGCTTCGGGGACAACTAACACCGGGGAGCTGTTTTTT
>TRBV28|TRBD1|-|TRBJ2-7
CASSLYQNRGPTYEQYF
TGTGCCAGCAGTTTATATCAAAACAGGGGCCCTACCTACGAGCAGTACTTC
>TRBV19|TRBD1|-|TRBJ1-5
CASSIEGQGYQPQHF
TGTGCCAGTAGTATAGAGGGACAGGGGTATCAGCCCCAGCATTTT
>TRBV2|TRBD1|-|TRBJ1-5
CASSSPGTGDQPQHF
TGTGCCAGCAGTTCACCCGGGACAGGGGATCAGCCCCAGCATTTT
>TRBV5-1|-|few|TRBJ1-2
CASSVPLSSGNTF
TGCGCCAGCAGCGTACCCCTGAGCTCTGGAAACACCTTC
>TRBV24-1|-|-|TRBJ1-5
CATSRQGNQPQHF
TGTGCCACCAGTCGACAGGGCAATCAGCCCCAGCATTTT
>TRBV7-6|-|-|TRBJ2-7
CASSVPGDEQYF
TGTGCCAGCAGCGTCCCTGGGGACGAGCAGTACTTC
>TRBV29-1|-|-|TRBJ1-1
CSGTSPMNTEAFF
TGCAGCGGAACATCGCCCATGAACACTGAAGCTTTCTTT
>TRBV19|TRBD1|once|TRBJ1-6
CASSTGQGINSPLHF
TGTGCCAGTAGTACCGGACAGGGAATAAATTCACCCCTCCACTTT
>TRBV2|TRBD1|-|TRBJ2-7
CASSPGTDAYEQYF
TGTGCCAGCAGTCCCGGGACAGATGCCTACGAGCAGTACTTC
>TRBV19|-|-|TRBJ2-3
CASSISTTDTQYF
TGTGCCAGTAGTATATCGACGACAGATACGCAGTATTTT
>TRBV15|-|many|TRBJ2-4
CATSSVGNIQYF
TGTGCCACCAGCTCGGTTGGAAACATTCAGTACTTC
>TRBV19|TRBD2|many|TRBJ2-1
CASSTLSGGNNEQFF
TGTGCCAGTAGTACCCTGAGCGGGGGAAACAATGAGCAGTTCTTC
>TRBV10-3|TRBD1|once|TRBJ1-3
CATLGQAGGGNTIYF
TGTGCCACCCTGGGACAGGCGGGCGGTGGAAACACCATATATTTT
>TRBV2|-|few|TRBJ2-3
CASSGSGGTDTQYF
TGTGCCAGCAGTGGTAGTGGGGGCACAGATACGCAGTATTTT
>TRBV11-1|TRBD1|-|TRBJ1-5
CASSLPPGGDQPQHF
TGTGCCAGCAGCTTACCGCCAGGGGGTGATCAGCCCCAGCATTTT
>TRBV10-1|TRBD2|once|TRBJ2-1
CASSDPRLAGDNEQFF
TGCGCCAGCAGTGACCCAAGACTAGCGGGAGACAATGAGCAGTTCTTC
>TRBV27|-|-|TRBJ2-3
CASSPPGVPDRTDTQYF
TGTGCCAGCAGTCCCCCCGGTGTCCCCGATCGCACAGATACGCAGTATTTT
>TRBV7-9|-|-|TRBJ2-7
CASSRTTPYEQYF
TGTGCCAGCAGCCGGACTACTCCCTACGAGCAGTACTTC
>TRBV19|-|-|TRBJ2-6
CASTPEGSGANVLTF
TGTGCCAGTACTCCGGAGGGTTCTGGGGCCAACGTCCTGACTTTC
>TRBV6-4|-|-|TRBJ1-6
CASSPQGVANSPLHF
TGTGCCAGCAGTCCACAGGGTGTAGCGAATTCACCCCTCCACTTT
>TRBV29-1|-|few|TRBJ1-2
CSVRDYGYTF
TGCAGCGTTCGGGACTATGGCTACACCTTC
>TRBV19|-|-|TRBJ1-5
CASSIGDRPNQPQHF
TGTGCCAGTAGTATAGGCGACAGGCCTAATCAGCCCCAGCATTTT
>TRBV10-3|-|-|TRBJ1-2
CASGQGLNYGYTF
TGTGCCAGCGGACAAGGCCTAAACTATGGCTACACCTTC
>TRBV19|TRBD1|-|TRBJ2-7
CASSPGQGGRQYF
TGTGCCAGTAGTCCGGGACAGGGGGGTCGGCAGTACTTC
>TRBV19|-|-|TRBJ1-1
CATRPGTMIEAFF
TGTGCCACCAGACCAGGGACAATGATTGAAGCTTTCTTT
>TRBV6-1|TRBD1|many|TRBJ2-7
CASTKTRDRVYEQYF
TGTGCCAGCACCAAGACCCGGGACAGGGTCTACGAGCAGTACTTC
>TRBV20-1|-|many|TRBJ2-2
CSARLGADTGELFF
TGCAGTGCTAGATTGGGGGCAGACACCGGGGAGCTGTTTTTT
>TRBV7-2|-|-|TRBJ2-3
CASSSAYRATQYF
TGTGCCAGCAGCTCGGCCTATAGGGCTACGCAGTATTTT
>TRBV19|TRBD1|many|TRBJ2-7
CASSIGQGAAYEQYF
TGTGCCAGTAGTATAGGCCAGGGGGCAGCCTACGAGCAGTACTTC
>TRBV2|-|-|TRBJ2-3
CAGRGVGDTQYF
TGTGCCGGCCGTGGGGTTGGGGATACGCAGTATTTT
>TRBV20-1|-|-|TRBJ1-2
CSATGKGDYGYTF
TGCAGTGCTACAGGGAAGGGTGACTATGGCTACACCTTC
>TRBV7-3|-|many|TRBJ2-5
CASSLGPSASETQYF
TGTGCCAGCAGCTTAGGGCCTAGCGCCTCGGAGACCCAGTACTTC
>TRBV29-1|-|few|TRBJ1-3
CSVEQGAGNTIYF
TGCAGCGTTGAACAGGGAGCTGGAAACACCATATATTTT
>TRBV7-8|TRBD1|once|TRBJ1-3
CASSYLTGSGNTIYF
TGTGCCAGCAGCTACCTGACAGGGTCCGGAAACACCATATATTTT
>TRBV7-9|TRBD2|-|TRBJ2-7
CASGPGGYEQYF
TGTGCCAGCGGCCCGGGGGGATACGAGCAGTACTTC
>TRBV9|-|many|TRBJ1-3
CASSALTVVSGNTIYF
TGTGCCAGCAGCGCCCTGACTGTAGTCTCTGGAAACACCATATATTTT
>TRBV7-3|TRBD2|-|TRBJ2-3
CASSLGPGLAGDTDTQYF
TGTGCCAGCAGCTTAGGTCCGGGACTAGCGGGGGACACAGATACGCAGTATTTT
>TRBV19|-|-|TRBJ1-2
CASTDRGVWKYGYTF
TGTGCCAGTACGGACCGGGGGGTCTGGAAGTATGGCTACACCTTC
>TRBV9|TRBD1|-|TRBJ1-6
CASSARGTGGTSPLHF
TGTGCCAGCAGCGCAAGGGGGACAGGGGGGACTTCACCCCTCCACTTT
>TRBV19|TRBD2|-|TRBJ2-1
CASSMTSGQQFF
TGTGCCAGTAGTATGACTAGCGGACAGCAGTTCTTC
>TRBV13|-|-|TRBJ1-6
CASSLVGAGRHLHF
TGTGCCAGCAGCTTAGTGGGGGCAGGGAGACACCTCCACTTT
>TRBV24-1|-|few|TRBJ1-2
CATSAPSNYGYTF
TGTGCCACCAGTGCACCTTCTAACTATGGCTACACCTTC
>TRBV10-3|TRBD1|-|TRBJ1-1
CAISESTGSAEAFF
TGTGCCATCAGTGAGTCGACAGGGTCCGCTGAAGCTTTCTTT
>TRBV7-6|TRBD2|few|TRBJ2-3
CASSLDVSGGPQYF
TGTGCCAGCAGCTTAGATGTGAGCGGGGGACCGCAGTATTTT
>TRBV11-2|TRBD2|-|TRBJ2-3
CASSSGLAGLTDTQYF
TGTGCCAGCAGCTCGGGACTAGCGGGCCTCACAGATACGCAGTATTTT
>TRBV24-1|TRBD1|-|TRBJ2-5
CATSDQTGETQYF
TGTGCCACCAGTGATCAGACAGGGGAGACCCAGTACTTC
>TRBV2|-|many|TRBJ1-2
CASRGRIYGYTF
TGTGCCAGCAGGGGGAGGATCTATGGCTACACCTTC
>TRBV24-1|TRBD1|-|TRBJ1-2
CATGQGAGYTF
TGTGCCACGGGCCAGGGGGCAGGCTACACCTTC